This TCR beta chain was profiled in a study of blood T cell repertoires in COVID-19. Study in general: Italy, Spain and the United States were the sources of the convalescent and acute COVID-19 samples. The analysed material was cDNA or gDNA that came from T cells, B-cell-depleted T cells, or PBMCs.

After removal of 0 bases from V and 5 bases from J, the junction contained 7 bases not matched to a gene. The CDR3 is 17 residues long. Looked up from germline, CDR1 is MNHEY and CDR2 is SMNVEV (reference sequence). Original processing notes: By means of reference gene primer amplification, nucleated cell counts were estimated. Sequencing was performed with immunoSEQ multiplex PCR; in TCRdb, only in-frame clones are kept and a portion is missing. That table is the source of V, J and clone size, and D and trimming were worked out from the DNA. The sample includes about 240,000 clones, around 81% of them seen just once.

This clonotype was sampled from a woman aged 60 to 75 with active or convalescent COVID-19. The chain links TRBV27 to TRBJ2-3; TRBD2 agrees at 11 bases. Source material: peripheral blood. The CDR3 sequence: CASSLSASGGRVDTQYF. CDR3 bases: TGTGCCAGCAGTTTATCGGCTAGCGGGGGGCGGGTAGATACGCAGTATTTT.